Below, one T cell receptor beta chain is given with its context. The antigen remains undetermined. This CDR3 is built from 14 residues. The germline CDR1 and CDR2 sequences are WNHNN and SYGVQD (reference sequence). Between the trimmed V and J ends, which lost 6 bases and 8 bases, there was a span of 16 bases. This sample is part of a study of T cell responses to AZD1222 COVID-19 vaccine. Broader study findings: As reported, nearly half of all spike-specific TCRs target variant regions that are unmutated.

Produced via immunoSEQ multiplex PCR; TCRdb's table is partial and in-frame only. The top ten hold 4% to 5% of the sample, which has approximately 100,000 clones, approximately 90% seen once. The origin of this receptor is an adult in good health. This chain links TRBV10-1 with TRBJ1-4; tentatively, D is TRBD1 (5 bases). Sample: peripheral blood, taken on day 0 of AZD1222 vaccination. The CDR3 sequence: CASRVPPRDEKLFF. For the CDR3, the DNA is TGCGCCAGCAGAGTCCCCCCAAGGGACGAAAAACTGTTTTTT.